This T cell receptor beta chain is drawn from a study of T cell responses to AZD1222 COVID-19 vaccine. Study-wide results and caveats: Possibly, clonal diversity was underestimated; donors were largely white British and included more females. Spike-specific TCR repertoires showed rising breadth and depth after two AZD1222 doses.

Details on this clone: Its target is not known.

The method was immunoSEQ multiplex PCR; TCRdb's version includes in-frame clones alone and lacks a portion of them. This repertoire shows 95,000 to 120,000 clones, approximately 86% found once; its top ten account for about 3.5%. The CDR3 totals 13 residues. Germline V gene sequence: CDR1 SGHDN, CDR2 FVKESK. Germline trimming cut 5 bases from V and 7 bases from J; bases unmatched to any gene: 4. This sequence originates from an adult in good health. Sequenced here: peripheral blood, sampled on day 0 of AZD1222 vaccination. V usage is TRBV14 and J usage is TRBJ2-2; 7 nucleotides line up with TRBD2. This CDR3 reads CASSSAGVGELFF. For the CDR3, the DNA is TGTGCCAGCAGCTCGGCGGGGGTCGGGGAGCTGTTTTTT.